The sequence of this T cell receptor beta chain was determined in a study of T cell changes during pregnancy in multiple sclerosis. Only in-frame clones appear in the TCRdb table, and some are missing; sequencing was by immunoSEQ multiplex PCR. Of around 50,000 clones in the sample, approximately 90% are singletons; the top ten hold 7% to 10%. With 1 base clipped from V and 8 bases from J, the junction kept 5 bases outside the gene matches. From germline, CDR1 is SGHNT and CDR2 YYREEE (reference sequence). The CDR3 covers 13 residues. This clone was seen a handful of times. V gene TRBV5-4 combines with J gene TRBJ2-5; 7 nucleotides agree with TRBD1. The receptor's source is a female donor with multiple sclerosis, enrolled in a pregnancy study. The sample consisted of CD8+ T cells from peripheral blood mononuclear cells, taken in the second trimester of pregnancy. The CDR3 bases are TGTGCCAGCAGCTTGAAGGGACAGATTACCCAGTACTTC. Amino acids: CASSLKGQITQYF.